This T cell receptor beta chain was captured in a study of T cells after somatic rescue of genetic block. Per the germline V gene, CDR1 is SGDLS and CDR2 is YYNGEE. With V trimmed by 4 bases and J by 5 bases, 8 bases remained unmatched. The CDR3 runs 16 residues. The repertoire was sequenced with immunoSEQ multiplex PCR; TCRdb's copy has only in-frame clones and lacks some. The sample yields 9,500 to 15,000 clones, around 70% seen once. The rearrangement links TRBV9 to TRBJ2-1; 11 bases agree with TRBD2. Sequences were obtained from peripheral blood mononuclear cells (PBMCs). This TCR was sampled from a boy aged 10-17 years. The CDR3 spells CASSFLTSGGNNEQFF. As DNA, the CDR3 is TGTGCCAGCAGCTTCTTAACTAGCGGGGGCAACAATGAGCAGTTCTTC.